This T cell receptor (beta chain) came from a study of regulatory T cells in long-lasting Graves disease. Arm-PCR of CDR3 regions and iRepertoire HTBI primers were the basis on which TCR beta libraries were built. One entry per CDR3 protein results from TCRdb running MiXCR on the multiplex PCR reads. Of approximately 400,000 distinct CDR3 sequences in the sample, more than 13% were seen once. There are 17 residues in the CDR3. The germline CDR1 and CDR2 sequences are MRHNA and SNTAGT. The time point here: newly diagnosed GD, antithyroid drugs for less than 3 months. Scientists built the TCR library using RNA that was extracted from PBMCs. This clonotype appeared many times. An end of the junction differs from the germline gene, which may be a read error. This same sample was also part of a study on T cells in Graves' hyperthyroidism and ophthalmopathy.

The specimen comprised peripheral blood mononuclear cells (PBMCs), sampled at new diagnosis, from a patient treated with antithyroid drugs. The sequence was obtained from a woman aged 25 to 39 with Graves disease. This chain uses TRBV6-4 with TRBJ2-2; no clear D gene. The CDR3 DNA reads as TGTGCCAGCAGTTACTCGATGGTGAAGGCGTCTGCCGGGGAGCTGTTTTTT. Protein product: CASSYSMVKASAGELFF.